What follows are 4 T cell receptor beta chains derived from one specimen sequenced in a study of immune heterogeneity within non-small cell lung tumors. The authors amplified TCR beta CDR3 by multiplex PCR with 32 V and 13 J primers. In TCRdb, the multiplex PCR reads were re-called with MiXCR into one record per CDR3 protein. The repertoire holds over 2,000 distinct CDR3 sequences, with 26% as singletons. The authors used roughly 650 ng of bulk tumor genomic DNA per sample as template. While surgery was under way, several biopsies spaced far apart were taken per primary tumor. Those enrolled were patients newly diagnosed with untreated non-small cell lung cancer and undergoing curative surgery. Sequencing input: lung tumor tissue. These receptors originate from a man in his 60s with non-small cell lung cancer.

As regards this clonotype: This may be a read error, as it is one base from a much larger clone. The rearrangement links TRBV10-2 to TRBJ1-5, with D perhaps TRBD1 (5 bases). The CDR3 consists of 18 residues. The V and J ends lost 3 bases and 0 bases respectively, with 18 bases between them. From germline, CDR1 is WSHSY and CDR2 SAAADI. This CDR3 is CASSDQLGDVYSNQPQHF. CDR3 coding DNA: TGCGCCAGCAGTGATCAGTTGGGGGACGTTTATAGCAATCAGCCCCAGCATTTT.

As concerns this clonotype: A much larger clone lies one base from this, so it may be a read error. The chain recombines TRBV12-3 or TRBV12-4 with TRBJ2-1; D gene ambiguous. The CDR3 extends over 13 amino acids. The DNA for the CDR3 is TGTTCCAGCACCCCGGACGGTTACAATGAGCAGTTCTTC. Amino acid sequence: CSSTPDGYNEQFF.

By share of the sample, this clonotype is medium-sized. The chain is built from TRBV7-8 and TRBJ1-4; TRBD1 is a possible D gene (5 bases). Trimming removed 2 bases at V and 0 bases at J, with 7 bases between. CDR1 is SGHVS, CDR2 FQNEAQ, per germline. The CDR3 is 15 amino acids. CDR3 coding DNA: TGTGCCAGCAGCTTAACAGGAACAACTAATGAAAAACTGTTTTTT. Translating it yields CASSLTGTTNEKLFF.

Concerning this clonotype itself: A read error is possible here, since a much larger clone lies one base away. CDR3 coding DNA: TGTGCCAGCGGCCCCCCCAGCCATCAGCCCCAGCATTTT. This gives the protein CASGPPSHQPQHF. The chain carries TRBV7-2 and TRBJ1-5; no firm D call. The V gene's germline CDR1 is SGHTA and CDR2 FQGNSA. The length of the CDR3 is 13 residues. Deletions cut 8 bases from V and 5 bases from J, with 13 bases between.